This is a list of T cell receptor beta chains from one sample in a study of T cells in localized non-small cell lung cancer. Generated by immunoSEQ multiplex PCR, the TCRdb table keeps only in-frame clones and is missing some. The sample has tens of thousands of clones, roughly 80% seen once; the top ten hold approximately 4.8%. The sample here was PBMCs, taken before any cancer treatment. Receptors were obtained from a woman aged 40-69 years with stage II lung adenocarcinoma. The CDR3 runs from the conserved cysteine through the conserved F or W. D genes are given only for firm matches. Clone sizes are given selectively: once, few, many, or a class where the clone is expanded.

clone size	D gene	V gene	J gene	CDR3 length	CDR3 DNA	CDR3 protein
.	.	TRBV6-5	TRBJ1-6	14	TGTGCCACCGGGGAGGGCTCCTATAATTCACCCCTCCACTTT	CATGEGSYNSPLHF
.	.	TRBV28	TRBJ1-1	10	TGTGCCAGCAGTTCCGCTGAAGCTTTCTTT	CASSSAEAFF
.	TRBD2	TRBV13	TRBJ2-5	15	TGTGCCAGCAGCCCCTCCTCGCGGGGGGAAGAGACCCAGTACTTC	CASSPSSRGEETQYF
.	.	TRBV5-6	TRBJ2-1	18	TGTGCCAGCAGCACCACACAGGCGGGGGCGCCGTCCTACAATGAGCAGTTCTTC	CASSTTQAGAPSYNEQFF
.	TRBD2	TRBV29-1	TRBJ2-3	12	TGCAGCCAGAATAGCGGGGGTGATACGCAGTATTTT	CSQNSGGDTQYF
few	TRBD2	TRBV7-2	TRBJ2-3	16	TGTGCCAGCAGCCTCGGACTAGCGGGGCGCACAGATACGCAGTATTTT	CASSLGLAGRTDTQYF
.	.	TRBV9	TRBJ2-5	15	TGTGCCAGCAGCGTAGGAAGCGGGTTGAGGGAGACCCAGTACTTC	CASSVGSGLRETQYF
.	.	TRBV7-9	TRBJ2-2	13	TGTGCCAGCAGCCATCAGGAATCCGGGGAGCTGTTTTTT	CASSHQESGELFF
.	.	TRBV6-5	TRBJ1-1	14	TGCGCCAGCAGTACCTTCGACGCTAACACTGAAGCTTTCTTT	CASSTFDANTEAFF
.	.	TRBV5-4	TRBJ1-1	14	TGTGCCAGCAGCTTGGCCAGCGGGAACACTGAAGCTTTCTTT	CASSLASGNTEAFF
.	.	TRBV11-2	TRBJ1-1	14	TGTGCCAGCAGCTTTGAGGGGAGAGGCACTGAAGCTTTCTTT	CASSFEGRGTEAFF
.	TRBD2	TRBV28	TRBJ2-3	15	TGTGCCAGCAGTTCACTAGCGGGAGGTTTAGATACGCAGTATTTT	CASSSLAGGLDTQYF
.	.	TRBV5-1	TRBJ1-1	12	TGCGCCAGCAGCTTGGGCCGCACGGAAGCTTTCTTT	CASSLGRTEAFF
.	TRBD2	TRBV7-2	TRBJ2-1	14	TGTGCCAGCAGAGAAGGCGGGGGGCGCAATGAGCAGTTCTTC	CASREGGGRNEQFF
.	.	TRBV6-6	TRBJ1-5	14	TGTGCCAGCAGTTACGCGGGGAGCAATCAGCCCCAGCATTTT	CASSYAGSNQPQHF
.	.	TRBV28	TRBJ2-2	14	TGTGCCAGCAGTTTTCGGGATGGGCGCGGGGAGCTGTTTTTT	CASSFRDGRGELFF
.	.	TRBV28	TRBJ1-5	15	TGTGCCAGCAGTCCCCGGGACGGCCGACTTCAGCCCCAGCATTTT	CASSPRDGRLQPQHF
.	.	TRBV7-8	TRBJ1-3	15	TGTGCCAGCAGCTTTACGGGCTTCTCTGGAAACACCATATATTTT	CASSFTGFSGNTIYF
.	TRBD2	TRBV29-1	TRBJ2-5	15	TGCAGCGTCGTTGGGACTAGAGGTTCGACAGAGACCCAGTACTTC	CSVVGTRGSTETQYF
.	TRBD1	TRBV19	TRBJ1-5	17	TGTGCCAGTAGTAGTGTAATTTGGACAGGGGATGCTCAGCCCCAGCATTTT	CASSSVIWTGDAQPQHF
.	.	TRBV19	TRBJ1-2	11	TGTGCCAGTAGCCTGACAGGTGGCTACACCTTC	CASSLTGGYTF
.	TRBD1	TRBV30	TRBJ1-6	13	TGTGCCTGGACGGACAGGTACAATTCACCCCTCCACTTT	CAWTDRYNSPLHF
.	.	TRBV6-5	TRBJ1-3	15	TGTGCCAGTCAACCGGGGGCCTTCTCTGGAAACACCATATATTTT	CASQPGAFSGNTIYF
.	TRBD1	TRBV5-6	TRBJ2-7	14	TGTGCCAGCAGCGCAACGGGACAGTCCTACGAGCAGTACTTC	CASSATGQSYEQYF
.	.	TRBV18	TRBJ1-5	16	TGTGCCAGCTCACCAAATACGAGGGTCTCAGGACAGCCCCAGCATTTT	CASSPNTRVSGQPQHF
few	.	TRBV19	TRBJ2-2	14	TGTGCCAGTACCCCAGTCCCCTCATCCGGGGAGCTGTTTTTT	CASTPVPSSGELFF
.	.	TRBV7-2	TRBJ1-2	14	TGTGCCAGCAGCTTAGAATCCTCTAACTATGGCTACACCTTC	CASSLESSNYGYTF
.	.	TRBV2	TRBJ1-1	13	TGTGCCAGCAGGTCCGGAGGCAACACTGAAGCTTTCTTT	CASRSGGNTEAFF
.	TRBD1	TRBV28	TRBJ2-6	19	TGTGCCAGCAACCCCTGGCGGGACAGGGAGGTTGCAGGGGCCAACGTCCTGACTTTC	CASNPWRDREVAGANVLTF
.	TRBD1	TRBV4-1	TRBJ1-1	15	TGCGCCAGCAGCCAATGGACAGGGGTTACTACTGAAGCTTTCTTT	CASSQWTGVTTEAFF
.	.	TRBV6-5	TRBJ1-1	14	TGTGCCAGCAGTCCCGGAGGGCTGGACACTGAAGCTTTCTTT	CASSPGGLDTEAFF
.	TRBD1	TRBV5-1	TRBJ2-1	14	TGCGCCAGCAGCTCCCCCGGACAGGCCAATGAGCAGTTCTTC	CASSSPGQANEQFF
.	TRBD2	TRBV7-6	TRBJ2-6	15	TGTGCCAGCAGCGAACTAGCGACCGGGGCCAACGTCCTGACTTTC	CASSELATGANVLTF
.	.	TRBV5-6	TRBJ2-2	16	TGTGCCAGCAGCTTGGTCCTAGCTTTAGGCACCGGGGAGCTGTTTTTT	CASSLVLALGTGELFF
medium-sized	.	TRBV6-5	TRBJ1-1	12	TGTGCCAGCAGTCAAAGGAACACTGAAGCTTTCTTT	CASSQRNTEAFF
.	.	TRBV7-8	TRBJ1-1	15	TGTGCCAGCAGCCTTGCACACCGGGAGAACACTGAAGCTTTCTTT	CASSLAHRENTEAFF
.	TRBD1	TRBV19	TRBJ2-1	19	TGTGCCAGTAGTATCGGGGACAGGGGTTTATGGGGCGCCTACAATGAGCAGTTCTTC	CASSIGDRGLWGAYNEQFF